This TCR beta chain came from a study of identical twins. Via MiXCR, TCRdb re-called the 5' RACE reads, giving one row per CDR3 protein. The sample has about 100,000 distinct CDR3 sequences; 5.9% are singletons. Trimming took 2 bases from V and 8 from J, leaving 10 bases between them. Germline V gene data show CDR1 as GTSNPN and CDR2 as SVGIG (reference sequence). The CDR3 consists of 13 residues. This clonotype showed up just a few times. Only healthy Caucasians were enrolled as donors. Sequenced input: memory T cells sorted from blood. V is TRBV30 and J is TRBJ1-6; D gene ambiguous. The origin of this receptor is a woman aged 50 to 65 in good health. CDR3 region: CAWSLSEDSPLHF. The CDR3 DNA follows: TGTGCCTGGAGTCTTTCAGAGGATTCACCCCTCCACTTT.